The 16 T cell receptor beta chains below come from one sample, sequenced in a study of neurological immune-mediated disorders. TCRdb recomputed calls from the 5' RACE reads with MiXCR, one row per CDR3 protein. The sample has roughly 88,000 distinct CDR3 sequences, under 4.5% seen once. Sequencing was carried out using PBMCs. All receptors derive from a woman between 45 and 60 years old with multiple sclerosis.

In this sample, this clonotype turned up many times. The CDR3: CASSGETGGAYEQYF. CDR3 DNA sequence: TGTGCCAGCAGCGGAGAGACAGGGGGCGCCTACGAGCAGTACTTC. The chain joins TRBV9 to TRBJ2-7; 10 bases fit TRBD1. The CDR3 length is 15 residues. Trimming took 3 bases from V and 2 from J; bases not matched to a gene: 5. The germline V gene encodes CDR1 SGDLS and CDR2 YYNGEE.

This clonotype showed up many times. The chain combines TRBV7-2 with TRBJ2-6; 8 nucleotides agree with TRBD2. Germline loops: CDR1 SGHTA, CDR2 FQGNSA. This CDR3 is built from 17 residues. V was pared by 3 bases and J by 0 bases, with 4 bases of the junction left unmatched. The chain's CDR3 is CASSLLAGSSGANVLTF. The CDR3 nucleotides read TGTGCCAGCAGCTTGTTAGCGGGAAGCTCTGGGGCCAACGTCCTGACTTTC.

This clonotype was seen a handful of times. J is TRBJ2-4 and V is TRBV7-9, with no clear D. Trimming removed 5 bases from V and 8 bases from J, with 7 bases in between. CDR3 length: 11 residues. The germline V gene encodes CDR1 SEHNR and CDR2 FQNEAQ (reference sequence). The CDR3 DNA sequence: TGTGCCAGCAGCCCACTGGACATTCAGTACTTC. This translates into CASSPLDIQYF.

This clonotype was recorded at least ten times. V is TRBV12-3 or TRBV12-4 and J is TRBJ2-3; D gene uncertain. V lost 7 bases, J lost 5 bases, and 4 bases lay in between. This CDR3 is built from 10 residues. DNA of the CDR3: TGTGCCAGCAAGGGAGATACGCAGTATTTT. This gives the protein CASKGDTQYF.

This clonotype was picked up many times. This chain connects TRBV7-2 to TRBJ2-3; D unresolved. CDR1 and CDR2 from the germline V gene are SGHTA and FQGNSA. The CDR3 totals 15 residues. Trimming took off 4 bases at V and 1 base at J, with 12 bases between the two ends. CDR3 amino acids: CASSSRNARTDTQYF. CDR3 nucleotide sequence: TGTGCCAGCAGCTCCCGCAACGCGCGCACAGATACGCAGTATTTT.

The chain couples TRBV6-5 to TRBJ2-2; TRBD2 aligns across 8 bases. From germline, CDR1 is MNHEY and CDR2 SVGAGI. The J segment lost 3 bases and the V segment lost 1 base, leaving 7 bases of the junction unmatched. The CDR3 sequence is 17 residues long. Here the CDR3 reads CASSYYMGTRDTGELFF. CDR3 DNA: TGTGCCAGCAGTTACTACATGGGGACTAGGGACACCGGGGAGCTGTTTTTT.

The table lists this clonotype with a few counts. CDR3 amino acids: CASNPGGAGEKLFF. In nucleotides, the CDR3 is TGTGCCAGCAACCCCGGGGGGGCAGGTGAAAAACTGTTTTTT. This chain joins TRBV27 and TRBJ1-4, with TRBD1 as a possible D gene (6 bases). Deletions cut 7 bases from V and 7 bases from J, with 16 bases between. CDR1 is MNHEY and CDR2 is SMNVEV in the germline V gene (reference sequence). The CDR3 sequence is 14 residues long.

Here the CDR3 reads CASSPDYWAYNEQFF. The CDR3 region has the DNA TGTGCCAGCAGCCCAGACTACTGGGCCTACAATGAGCAGTTCTTC. The genes are TRBV11-2 and TRBJ2-1; perhaps TRBD2 as D (5 bases). V was cut by 5 bases and J by 2 bases, with 13 bases left in between. The CDR3 spans 15 residues. CDR1 is SGHAT, CDR2 FQNNGV, per germline.

This clonotype was detected many times. The chain couples TRBV7-2 to TRBJ1-1, with TRBD1 matching 8 bases. The V and J ends lost 5 bases and 4 bases, in that order; junction bases with no gene match: 9. Germline V gene data show CDR1 as SGHTA and CDR2 as FQGNSA. The CDR3 runs to 15 residues. The CDR3 DNA sequence: TGTGCCAGCAGCGGTACCGGGACAGGAGCCACTGAAGCTTTCTTT. This sequence encodes CASSGTGTGATEAFF.

This clonotype has more than one count but fewer than ten. This may arise from a read error, as a much more abundant clone is one base away. The rearrangement joins TRBV10-3 to TRBJ1-1; D is ambiguous. The germline gives CDR1 ENHRY, CDR2 SYGVKD. The CDR3 extends over 13 amino acids. Trimming cost V 4 bases and J 4 bases, with 10 bases left between them. CDR3 sequence: CAISGKAGTEAFF. The CDR3 DNA follows: TGTGCCATCAGTGGCAAAGCAGGCACTGAAGCTTTCTTT.

This clonotype was counted at least ten times. The V gene is TRBV5-6, the J gene TRBJ1-6; no clear D. The germline V gene encodes CDR1 SGHDT and CDR2 YYEEEE. Trimming took 0 bases from V and 13 from J, leaving 14 bases between them. This CDR3 has 14 residues. CDR3 bases: TGTGCCAGCAGCTTGGCGGCACGGGGTACCCCCCTCCACTTT. It specifies CASSLAARGTPLHF.

In this sample, this clonotype turned up many times. The rearrangement links TRBV5-1 to TRBJ1-1, with 8 bases lining up with TRBD1. The CDR3 consists of 15 residues. After removal of 2 bases from V and 2 bases from J, the junction contained 5 bases not matched to a gene. In germline, CDR1 is SGHRS, CDR2 YFSETQ. CDR3 coding DNA: TGCGCCAGCAGCTTTTCCGGACAGGGTAACACTGAAGCTTTCTTT. It yields the protein CASSFSGQGNTEAFF.

This clonotype was detected ten times or more. The chain carries TRBV7-9 and TRBJ2-4, with unresolved D. This CDR3 is 11 amino acids long. Germline V CDR1 and CDR2: SEHNR, FQNEAQ (reference sequence). V lost 0 bases to trimming and J lost 10 bases, with 4 bases between them. CDR3 residues: CASSLAGIQYF. CDR3 DNA: TGTGCCAGCAGCTTAGCAGGTATTCAGTACTTC. The full variable domain, rest sourced from reference TRBV7-9 and TRBJ2-4, is DTGVSQNPRHKITKRGQNVTFRCDPISEHNRLYWYRQTLGQGPEFLTYFQNEAQLEKSRLLSDRFSAERPKGSFSTLEIQRTEQGDSAMYLCASSLAGIQYFGAGTRLSVL.

This clonotype was seen ten or more times. The chain combines TRBV7-9 with TRBJ2-1; D gene uncertain. The V end was cut by 1 base, the J end by 7 bases, with 11 bases between. The germline CDR1 and CDR2 sequences are SEHNR and FQNEAQ (reference sequence). The CDR3 contains 14 residues. CDR3 nucleotides: TGTGCCAGCAGCTTAGGCCTCTCGGTTAATGAGCAGTTCTTC. Amino acids: CASSLGLSVNEQFF.

This clonotype was seen ten or more times. The V call is TRBV7-9, the J call TRBJ2-3; D call uncertain. The germline V gene has CDR1 SEHNR and CDR2 FQNEAQ (reference sequence). V was shortened by 3 bases and J by 2 bases, with 6 bases between the two germline ends. The CDR3 has 13 residues. This CDR3 is CASSFGHTDTQYF. The CDR3, as DNA: TGTGCCAGCAGCTTTGGGCACACAGATACGCAGTATTTT.

This clonotype was seen many times. This chain uses TRBV4-3 with TRBJ2-2; 11 bases fit TRBD1. V was pared by 0 bases and J by 4 bases, with 4 bases of the junction left unmatched. This CDR3 is 17 amino acids long. The germline CDR1 and CDR2 sequences are LGHNA and YSLEER. DNA for the CDR3: TGCGCCAGCAGCCAAGATCCTGGGACAGGGGGCACCGGGGAGCTGTTTTTT. This translates into CASSQDPGTGGTGELFF.